This paragraph reports one T cell receptor beta chain. This record comes from a study of regulatory dendritic cells for organ transplantation. Assay: immunoSEQ multiplex PCR; the TCRdb copy retains only in-frame clones and omits some. The sample lists approximately 35,000 clones, around nine tenths occurring once. The germline V gene encodes CDR1 SGHTA and CDR2 FQGNSA. The CDR3 contains 16 residues. V was clipped by 1 base and J by 4 bases; unmatched bases: 6. The chain recombines TRBV7-2 with TRBJ2-3; the match to TRBD2 covers 9 bases. Sequencing used naive CD4+ T cells from blood. Regarding subset: CD45RA+ naive T cells. This sequence was found in a human donor in good health. CDR3 coding DNA: TGTGCCAGCAGCTTAGGTCCTAGCGGGGTAGCAGATACGCAGTATTTT. It translates to CASSLGPSGVADTQYF.